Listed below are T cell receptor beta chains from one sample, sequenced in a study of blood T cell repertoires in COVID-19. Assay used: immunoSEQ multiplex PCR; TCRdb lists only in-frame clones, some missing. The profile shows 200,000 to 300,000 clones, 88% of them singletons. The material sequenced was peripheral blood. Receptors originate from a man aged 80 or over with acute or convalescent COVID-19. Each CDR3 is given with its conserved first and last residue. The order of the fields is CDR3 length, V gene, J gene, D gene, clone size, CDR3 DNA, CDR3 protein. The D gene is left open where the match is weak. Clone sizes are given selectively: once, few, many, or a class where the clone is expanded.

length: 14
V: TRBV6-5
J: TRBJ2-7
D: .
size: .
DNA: TGTGCCAGCAGTTACCATCAGATTTCCTACGAGCAGTACTTC
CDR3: CASSYHQISYEQYF

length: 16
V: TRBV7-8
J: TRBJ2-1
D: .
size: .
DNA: TGTGCCAGCAGCTTACCATACCGGGAGGGGGCTAATGAGCAGTTCTTC
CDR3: CASSLPYREGANEQFF

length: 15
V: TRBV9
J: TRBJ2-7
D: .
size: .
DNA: TGTGCCAGCAGCGCCCGGGACGGGGACTTTTACGAGCAGTACTTC
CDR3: CASSARDGDFYEQYF

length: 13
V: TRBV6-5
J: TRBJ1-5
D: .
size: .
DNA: TGTGCCAGCAGGAGGACTGAAAATCAGCCCCAGCATTTT
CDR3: CASRRTENQPQHF

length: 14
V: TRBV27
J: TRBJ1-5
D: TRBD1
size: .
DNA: TGTGCCAGCAGTTCTCGAGACAGGGCTGGGCCCCAGCATTTT
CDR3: CASSSRDRAGPQHF

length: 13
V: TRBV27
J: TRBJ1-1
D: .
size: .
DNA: TGTGCCAGCAGTTTGTCAGTGAACACTGAAGCTTTCTTT
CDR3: CASSLSVNTEAFF

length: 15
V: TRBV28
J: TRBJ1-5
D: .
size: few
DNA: TGTGCCAGCAGTTTAATGGCTGCTAGCAATCAGCCCCAGCATTTT
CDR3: CASSLMAASNQPQHF

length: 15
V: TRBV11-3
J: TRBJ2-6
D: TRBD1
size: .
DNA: TGTGCCAGCAGTCCCGGGACAGGGATTTCCAACGTCCTGACTTTC
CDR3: CASSPGTGISNVLTF

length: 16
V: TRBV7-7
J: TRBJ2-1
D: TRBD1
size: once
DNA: TGTGCCAGCAGCTTAGCGGGGACAGGCCCCTACAATGAGCAGTTCTTC
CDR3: CASSLAGTGPYNEQFF

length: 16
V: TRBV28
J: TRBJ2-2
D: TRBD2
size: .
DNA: TGTGCCAGCAGTACTAGCGGGAGTGGGGCCACCGGGGAGCTGTTTTTT
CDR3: CASSTSGSGATGELFF

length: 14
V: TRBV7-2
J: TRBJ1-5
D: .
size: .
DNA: TGTGCCAGCAGCCCCCCAGGGGCCAATCAGCCCCAGCATTTT
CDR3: CASSPPGANQPQHF

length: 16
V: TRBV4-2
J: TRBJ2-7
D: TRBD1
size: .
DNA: TGTGCCAGCAGCCAAGTAGCAAGGGACAGATCCTACGAGCAGTACTTC
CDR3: CASSQVARDRSYEQYF

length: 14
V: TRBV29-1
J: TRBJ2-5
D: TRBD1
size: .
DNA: TGCAGCGGCTTGAGGGACAGGGGGAAGGAGACCCAGTACTTC
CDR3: CSGLRDRGKETQYF

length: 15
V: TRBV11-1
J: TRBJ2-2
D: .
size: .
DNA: TGTGCCAGCAGCTTTCAAGGCGGTGACACCGGGGAGCTGTTTTTT
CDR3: CASSFQGGDTGELFF

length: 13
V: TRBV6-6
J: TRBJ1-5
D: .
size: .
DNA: TGTGCCAGCAGTTACAGTCCCGGGTCCCCCCAGCATTTT
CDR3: CASSYSPGSPQHF

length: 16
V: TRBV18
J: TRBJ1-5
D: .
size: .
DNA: TGTGCCAGCTCACCCTTAGGACAGTATAGCAATCAGCCCCAGCATTTT
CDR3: CASSPLGQYSNQPQHF

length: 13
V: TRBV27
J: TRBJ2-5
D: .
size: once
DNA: TGTGCCAGCAGTCAGGGTAACCAAGAGACCCAGTACTTC
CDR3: CASSQGNQETQYF

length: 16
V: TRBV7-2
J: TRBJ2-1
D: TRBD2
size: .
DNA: TGTGCCAGCAGCTTAGGAGGGGCTAGCGGGATAAATGAGCAGTTCTTC
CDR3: CASSLGGASGINEQFF

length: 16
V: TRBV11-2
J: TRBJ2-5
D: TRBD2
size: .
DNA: TGTGCCAGCAGCCACAGCATGCTAGCGGGGCCGGGGACCCAGTACTTC
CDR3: CASSHSMLAGPGTQYF

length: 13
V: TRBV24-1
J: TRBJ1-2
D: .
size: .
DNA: TGTGCCACCAGCGGGGGAGGCCACTATGGCTACACCTTC
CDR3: CATSGGGHYGYTF

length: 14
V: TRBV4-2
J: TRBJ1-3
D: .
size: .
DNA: TGTGCCAGCAGCCAAGTGACAGGTGGAAACACCATATATTTT
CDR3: CASSQVTGGNTIYF

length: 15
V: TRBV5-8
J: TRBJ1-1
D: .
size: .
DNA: TGTGCCAGCAGCCGGAAGGGCAGGGGAAGCACTGAAGCTTTCTTT
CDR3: CASSRKGRGSTEAFF

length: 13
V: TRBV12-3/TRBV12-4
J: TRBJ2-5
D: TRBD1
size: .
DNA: TGTGCCAGCAGCCCGACAGGGACGGAGACCCAGTACTTC
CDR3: CASSPTGTETQYF

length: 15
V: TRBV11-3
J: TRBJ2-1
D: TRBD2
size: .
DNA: TGTGCCAGCAGCCCGGGACTAGCGGGAGGGGATGAGCAGTTCTTC
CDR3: CASSPGLAGGDEQFF

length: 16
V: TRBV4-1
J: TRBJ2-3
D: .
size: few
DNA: TGCGCCAGCAGCCAAGTGAATCTAGTCCGCACAGATACGCAGTATTTT
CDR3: CASSQVNLVRTDTQYF